A single sample is the source of the 21 T cell receptor beta chains below, sequenced in a study of radiation and T cells in renal cell carcinoma. Clones were read by immunoSEQ multiplex PCR, and TCRdb kept only the in-frame ones, dropping some. The table records some 150,000 clones, roughly 83% of them present only once. Stated time point: baseline pretreatment blood. Treatment described: 15 Gy SBRT to primary tumor, nephrectomy 4 weeks later. The sequenced sample was blood, obtained from a patient whose treatment included radiotherapy and nephrectomy. The source of these receptors is a woman aged 45 to 65 with renal cell carcinoma.

V and J are TRBV5-1 and TRBJ1-1; 7 bases are a match to TRBD1. V lost 1 base to trimming and J lost 0 bases; unmatched junction nucleotides: 3. The germline V gene has CDR1 SGHRS and CDR2 YFSETQ. The CDR3 is made up of 15 amino acids. Written as DNA, the CDR3 is TGCGCCAGCAGCTTGCGAGGGGGCATGAACACTGAAGCTTTCTTT. Translation gives CASSLRGGMNTEAFF.

The chain joins TRBV5-1 to TRBJ2-7, with 8 bases matching TRBD1. V dropped 5 bases and J dropped 3; count of bases not matched to a gene: 10. This CDR3 is 15 amino acids long. Germline CDR1 reads SGHRS; CDR2 reads YFSETQ. This CDR3 reads CASRPGTGGFYEQYF. The DNA for the CDR3 is TGCGCCAGCAGACCCGGGACAGGCGGGTTCTACGAGCAGTACTTC.

The chain employs TRBV27 and TRBJ2-1, with D possibly TRBD2 on 6 matching bases. The ends were cut back, 5 bases at V and 8 bases at J, with 13 bases in the middle. This CDR3 spans 13 amino acids. Germline V gene sequence: CDR1 MNHEY, CDR2 SMNVEV (reference sequence). CDR3 residues: CASSPRGEDEQFF. Here the CDR3 DNA reads TGTGCCAGCAGTCCCCGAGGGGAGGATGAGCAGTTCTTC.

V gene TRBV14 combines with J gene TRBJ2-1, with 10 bases lining up with TRBD1. Germline values: CDR1 SGHDN, CDR2 FVKESK. The CDR3 runs 14 residues. J gave up 6 bases and V 2 bases, and 1 base lay outside the gene matches. CDR3 bases: TGTGCCAGCAGCCAACGGACAGGGGGCAATGAGCAGTTCTTC. It specifies CASSQRTGGNEQFF.

A single count supports this clone. Here the CDR3 DNA reads TGTGCCAGTGATCCGGTCGGCGTTCAGCCCCAGCATTTT. It encodes CASDPVGVQPQHF. The chain couples TRBV19 to TRBJ1-5; no reliable D call. Germline V gene lookup returns CDR1 LNHDA and CDR2 SQIVND (reference sequence). The CDR3 consists of 13 residues. Between the trimmed V and J ends, which lost 8 bases and 6 bases, there was a span of 14 bases.

This clone occurred once. The rearrangement links TRBV5-1 to TRBJ2-3, with no clear D. The germline gives CDR1 SGHRS, CDR2 YFSETQ. V gave up 4 bases and J gave up 4 bases, with 16 bases separating them. This CDR3 has 15 amino acids. The CDR3 coding sequence is TGCGCCAGCAGCAGGGCCGGTGGGGAAGCAGATACGCAGTATTTT. The encoded protein is CASSRAGGEADTQYF.

CDR3 loop: CASSLPRRRGTHNEQFF. The CDR3 DNA sequence: TGTGCCAGCAGCTTACCCCGCCGGAGGGGCACGCACAATGAGCAGTTCTTC. The rearrangement links TRBV7-8 to TRBJ2-1, with D tentatively TRBD2 (6 bases). Trimming pared 2 bases from V and 5 bases from J, leaving 19 bases between. From germline, CDR1 is SGHVS and CDR2 FQNEAQ. The CDR3 has 17 residues.

This clone was observed a single time. The V call is TRBV30, the J call TRBJ2-7; either TRBD1 or TRBD2 may fit D (6 bases each). There are 13 residues in the CDR3. V gave up 3 bases and J gave up 3 bases, with 12 bases separating them. Germline V gene sequence: CDR1 GTSNPN, CDR2 SVGIG (reference sequence). CDR3 protein: CAWRGGGGYEQYF. The CDR3 DNA follows: TGTGCCTGGAGGGGCGGAGGGGGCTACGAGCAGTACTTC. The full variable domain, in which reference TRBV30 and TRBJ2-7 provide the parts outside the CDR3, is SQTIHQWPATLVQPVGSPLSLECTVEGTSNPNLYWYRQAAGRGLQLLFYSVGIGQISSEVPQNLSASRPQDRQFILSSKKLLLSDSGFYLCAWRGGGGYEQYFGPGTRLTVT.

The V gene is TRBV7-3, the J gene TRBJ2-1; D is unresolved. Per germline, CDR1 SGHTA and CDR2 FQGTGA. There are 16 residues in the CDR3. Trimming left V 5 bases short and J 0 bases short, with 14 bases between. Here the CDR3 reads CASSLSATSSYNEQFF. DNA of the CDR3: TGTGCCAGCAGCCTCAGCGCCACGAGCTCCTACAATGAGCAGTTCTTC.

The chain couples TRBV2 to TRBJ1-1, with D possibly TRBD1 on 5 matching bases. This CDR3 is 14 amino acids long. CDR1 is SNHLY, CDR2 FYNNEI, per germline. Trimming pared 8 bases from V and 5 bases from J, leaving 18 bases between. The CDR3 nucleotides read TGTGCCAGCGTGAGTAGGGGACGAAGGACTGAAGCTTTCTTT. Residues: CASVSRGRRTEAFF.

This clone occurred once. This chain connects TRBV5-4 to TRBJ1-1; D unresolved. In germline, CDR1 is SGHNT, CDR2 YYREEE (reference sequence). The CDR3 spans 12 residues. V gave up 0 bases and J gave up 4 bases, with 4 bases separating them. CDR3 amino acids: CASSLDFTEAFF. CDR3 nucleotide sequence: TGTGCCAGCAGCTTGGATTTCACTGAAGCTTTCTTT.

This clone is a singleton in its sample. The CDR3 is CASSLVGGLNTEAFF. In DNA form, the CDR3 reads TGCGCCAGCAGCTTGGTCGGGGGGCTGAACACTGAAGCTTTCTTT. The chain links TRBV5-1 to TRBJ1-1, with D tentatively TRBD1 (6 bases). Trimming stripped 0 bases from V and 0 bases from J, with 9 bases between. Germline CDR1 is SGHRS and CDR2 is YFSETQ. This CDR3 contains 15 residues. Based on the CDR3 plus reference TRBV5-1 and TRBJ1-1, the full variable domain is KAGVTQTPRYLIKTRGQQVTLSCSPISGHRSVSWYQQTPGQGLQFLFEYFSETQRNKGNFPGRFSGRQFSNSRSEMNVSTLELGDSALYLCASSLVGGLNTEAFFGQGTRLTVV.

This clone was seen more than once but under ten times. V gene TRBV2 combines with J gene TRBJ2-1; perhaps D is TRBD1 or TRBD2 (5 bases each). The germline V gene encodes CDR1 SNHLY and CDR2 FYNNEI. There are 14 residues in the CDR3. Between the trimmed V and J ends, which lost 0 bases and 7 bases, there was a span of 10 bases. CDR3 sequence: CASSEAGTQNEQFF. The CDR3 coding sequence is TGTGCCAGCAGTGAAGCGGGGACGCAAAATGAGCAGTTCTTC.

The CDR3 here is CASSSFYTGELFF. The DNA of the CDR3 is TGTGCCAGCAGCTCCTTCTACACCGGGGAGCTGTTTTTT. The rearrangement links TRBV7-2 to TRBJ2-2; no reliable D call. CDR3 size: 13 residues. Per the germline V gene, CDR1 is SGHTA and CDR2 is FQGNSA. Trimming took 4 bases from V and 3 from J, leaving 6 bases between them.

The chain joins TRBV6-5 to TRBJ1-2; D may be TRBD1 (5 bases). The CDR3 is 14 residues long. Germline V gene sequence: CDR1 MNHEY, CDR2 SVGAGI. V gave up 7 bases and J gave up 6 bases, with 18 bases separating them. Here the CDR3 DNA reads TGTGCCAGCACGTTCGGGTCAGGGAAGGATGGCTACACCTTC. It codes for CASTFGSGKDGYTF.

The gene calls are TRBV4-3 and TRBJ1-2, with unresolved D. CDR1 is LGHNA, CDR2 YSLEER, per germline. V shed 1 base and J shed 5 bases, with 8 bases lying between them. The CDR3 runs 13 residues. The CDR3, as DNA: TGCGCCAGCAGCCAAGCTTCGGTTTATGGCTACACCTTC. Amino acid sequence: CASSQASVYGYTF.

This clone was found once. Other DNA sequences in this sample translate to the same CDR3. The chain uses TRBV2 and TRBJ2-1, with D tentatively TRBD1 (5 bases). The germline gives CDR1 SNHLY, CDR2 FYNNEI. Trimming pared 5 bases from V and 7 bases from J, leaving 6 bases between. The CDR3 is 11 residues long. In nucleotides, the CDR3 is TGTGCCAGCAGTAGGGGTAATGAGCAGTTCTTC. This codes for CASSRGNEQFF.

This clone showed up just once. The gene calls are TRBV2 and TRBJ1-1; no reliable D call. Germline V gene lookup returns CDR1 SNHLY and CDR2 FYNNEI. V lost 7 bases and J 13 bases, leaving 16 bases between the germline ends. The CDR3 spans 11 residues. CDR3 coding DNA: TGTGCCAGCACCATAGAGAGGAAAGTTTTCTTT. This encodes CASTIERKVFF.

The chain links TRBV6-6 to TRBJ1-3; D is undetermined. Germline V gene sequence: CDR1 MNHNY, CDR2 SVGAGI (reference sequence). There are 12 residues in the CDR3. V lost 2 bases to trimming and J lost 4 bases, with 3 bases between them. CDR3 sequence (DNA): TGTGCCAGCAGTTACGACGGAAACACCATATATTTT. Amino acids: CASSYDGNTIYF.

V gene TRBV5-6 combines with J gene TRBJ2-2; D gene unclear. Looked up from germline, CDR1 is SGHDT and CDR2 is YYEEEE. The ends were cut back, 0 bases at V and 3 bases at J, with 3 bases in the middle. CDR3 size: 13 residues. The CDR3, as DNA: TGTGCCAGCAGCTTGGCCCACACCGGGGAGCTGTTTTTT. Translation: CASSLAHTGELFF.

The chain combines TRBV6-5 with TRBJ1-1, with D uncertain. CDR1 and CDR2 (germline): MNHEY, SVGAGI. Trimming took 3 bases from V and 2 from J, leaving 10 bases between them. The CDR3 is 14 amino acids. The CDR3 protein is CASSYVRVNTEAFF. The CDR3 DNA reads TGTGCCAGCAGTTATGTGCGGGTCAACACTGAAGCTTTCTTT.